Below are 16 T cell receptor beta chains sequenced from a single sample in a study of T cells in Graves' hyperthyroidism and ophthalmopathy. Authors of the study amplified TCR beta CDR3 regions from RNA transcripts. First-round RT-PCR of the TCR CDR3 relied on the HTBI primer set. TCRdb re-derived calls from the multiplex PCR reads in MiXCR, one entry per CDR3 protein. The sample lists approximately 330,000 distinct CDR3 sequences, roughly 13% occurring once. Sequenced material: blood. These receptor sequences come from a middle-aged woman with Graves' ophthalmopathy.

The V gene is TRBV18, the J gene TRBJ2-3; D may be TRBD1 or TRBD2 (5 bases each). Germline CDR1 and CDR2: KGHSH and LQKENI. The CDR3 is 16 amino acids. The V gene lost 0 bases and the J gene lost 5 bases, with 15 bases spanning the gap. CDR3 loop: CASSPPRQFGGDTQYF. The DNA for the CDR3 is TGTGCCAGCTCACCACCACGGCAATTTGGGGGAGATACGCAGTATTTT.

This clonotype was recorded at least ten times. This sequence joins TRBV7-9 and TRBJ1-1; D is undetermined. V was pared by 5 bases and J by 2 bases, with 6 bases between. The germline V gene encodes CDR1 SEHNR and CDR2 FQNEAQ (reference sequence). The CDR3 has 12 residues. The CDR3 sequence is CASSNVNTEAFF. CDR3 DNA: TGTGCCAGCAGCAATGTAAACACTGAAGCTTTCTTT. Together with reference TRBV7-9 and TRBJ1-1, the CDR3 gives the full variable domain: DTGVSQNPRHKITKRGQNVTFRCDPISEHNRLYWYRQTLGQGPEFLTYFQNEAQLEKSRLLSDRFSAERPKGSFSTLEIQRTEQGDSAMYLCASSNVNTEAFFGQGTRLTVV.

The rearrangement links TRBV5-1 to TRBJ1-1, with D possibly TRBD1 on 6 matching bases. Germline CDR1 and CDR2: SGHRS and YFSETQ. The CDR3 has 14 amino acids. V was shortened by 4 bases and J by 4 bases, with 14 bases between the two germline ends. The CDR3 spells CASSTGTLGTEAFF. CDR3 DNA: TGCGCCAGCAGCACAGGGACACTGGGCACTGAAGCTTTCTTT.

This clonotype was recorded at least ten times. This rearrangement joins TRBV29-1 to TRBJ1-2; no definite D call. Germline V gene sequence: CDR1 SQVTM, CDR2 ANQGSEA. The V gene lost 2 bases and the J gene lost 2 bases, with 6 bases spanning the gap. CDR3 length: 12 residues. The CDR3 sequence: CSVERQNYGYTF. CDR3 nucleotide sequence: TGCAGCGTTGAAAGGCAGAACTATGGCTACACCTTC. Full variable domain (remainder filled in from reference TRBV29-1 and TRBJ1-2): SAVISQKPSRDICQRGTSLTIQCQVDSQVTMMFWYRQQPGQSLTLIATANQGSEATYESGFVIDKFPISRPNLTFSTLTVSNMSPEDSSIYLCSVERQNYGYTFGSGTRLTVV.

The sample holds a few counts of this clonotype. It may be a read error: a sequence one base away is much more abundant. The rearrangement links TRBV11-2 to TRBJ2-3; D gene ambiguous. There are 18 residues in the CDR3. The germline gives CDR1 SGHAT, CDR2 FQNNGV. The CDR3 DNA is TGTGCCAGCAGCTTAGATCTATCGGGCAGAACAAGCACAGATACGCGGTATTTT. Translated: CASSLDLSGRTSTDTRYF.

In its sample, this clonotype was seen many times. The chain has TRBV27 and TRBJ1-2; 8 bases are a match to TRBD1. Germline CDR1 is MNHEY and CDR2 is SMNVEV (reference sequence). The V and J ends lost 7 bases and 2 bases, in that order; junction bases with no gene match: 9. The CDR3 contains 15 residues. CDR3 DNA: TGTGCCAGCATCGCCGACAGGGGAGACAACTATGGCTACACCTTC. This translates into CASIADRGDNYGYTF.

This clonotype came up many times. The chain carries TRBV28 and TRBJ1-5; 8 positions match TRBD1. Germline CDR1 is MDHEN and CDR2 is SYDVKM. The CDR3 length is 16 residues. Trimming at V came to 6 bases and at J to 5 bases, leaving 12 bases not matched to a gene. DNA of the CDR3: TGTGCCAGCAGCTTCCTCGGACAGGGAAGGTATCAGCCCCAGCATTTT. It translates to CASSFLGQGRYQPQHF. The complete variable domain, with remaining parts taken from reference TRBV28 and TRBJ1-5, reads DVKVTQSSRYLVKRTGEKVFLECVQDMDHENMFWYRQDPGLGLRLIYFSYDVKMKEKGDIPEGYSVSREKKERFSLILESASTNQTSMYLCASSFLGQGRYQPQHFGDGTRLSIL.

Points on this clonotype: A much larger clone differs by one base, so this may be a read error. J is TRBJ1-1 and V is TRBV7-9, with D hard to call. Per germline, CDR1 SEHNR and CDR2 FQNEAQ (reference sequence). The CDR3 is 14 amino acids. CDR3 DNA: TGTGTCAGCAGCTTAAGTTCGGACCTCACTGAAGCTTTCTTT. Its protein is CVSSLSSDLTEAFF.

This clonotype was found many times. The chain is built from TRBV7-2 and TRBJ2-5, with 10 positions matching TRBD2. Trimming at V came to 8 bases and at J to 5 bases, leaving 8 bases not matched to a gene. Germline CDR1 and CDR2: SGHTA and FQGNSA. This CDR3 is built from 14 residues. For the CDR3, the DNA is TGTGCCAGCGGGCTAGCGGGAGATACGGAGACCCAGTACTTC. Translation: CASGLAGDTETQYF.

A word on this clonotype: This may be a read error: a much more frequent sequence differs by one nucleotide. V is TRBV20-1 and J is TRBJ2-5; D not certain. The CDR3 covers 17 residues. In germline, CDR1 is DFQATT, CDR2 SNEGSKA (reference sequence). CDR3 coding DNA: TGCAGTGCTAGAGATATATCTCCGTCCTCCCCCTTAGAGACCCGGTACTTC. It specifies CSARDISPSSPLETRYF.

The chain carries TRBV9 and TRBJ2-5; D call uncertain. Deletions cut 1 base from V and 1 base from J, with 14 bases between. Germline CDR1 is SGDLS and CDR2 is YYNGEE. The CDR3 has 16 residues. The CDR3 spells CASSVTSRRSQETQYF. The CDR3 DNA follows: TGTGCCAGCAGCGTAACAAGCCGTCGGAGCCAAGAGACCCAGTACTTC.

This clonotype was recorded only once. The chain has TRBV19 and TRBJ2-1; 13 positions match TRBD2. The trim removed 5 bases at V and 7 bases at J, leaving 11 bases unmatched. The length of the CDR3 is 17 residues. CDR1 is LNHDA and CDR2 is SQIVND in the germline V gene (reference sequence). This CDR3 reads CASSQGLAGAVLNEQFF. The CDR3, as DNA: TGTGCCAGTAGTCAAGGACTAGCGGGAGCGGTCCTGAATGAGCAGTTCTTC.

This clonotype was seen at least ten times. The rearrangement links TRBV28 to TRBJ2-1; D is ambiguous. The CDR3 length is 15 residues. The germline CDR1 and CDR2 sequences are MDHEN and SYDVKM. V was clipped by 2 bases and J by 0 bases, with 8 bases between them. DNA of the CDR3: TGTGCCAGCAGTTTACCGGGCAGCTCCTACAATGAGCAGTTCTTC. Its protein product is CASSLPGSSYNEQFF. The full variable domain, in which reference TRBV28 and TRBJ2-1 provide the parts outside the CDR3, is DVKVTQSSRYLVKRTGEKVFLECVQDMDHENMFWYRQDPGLGLRLIYFSYDVKMKEKGDIPEGYSVSREKKERFSLILESASTNQTSMYLCASSLPGSSYNEQFFGPGTRLTVL.

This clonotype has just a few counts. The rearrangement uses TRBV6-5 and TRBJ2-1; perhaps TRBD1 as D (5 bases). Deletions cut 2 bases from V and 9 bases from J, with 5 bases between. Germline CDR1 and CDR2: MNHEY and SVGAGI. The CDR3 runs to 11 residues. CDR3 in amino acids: CASSYGAEQFF. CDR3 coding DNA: TGTGCCAGCAGTTACGGGGCTGAGCAGTTCTTC.

CDR3 nucleotide sequence: TGCAGTGCTAGGGGACAGGGGGCGAGAGCGAACACCGGGGAGCTGTTTTTT. Translating gives CSARGQGARANTGELFF. The V gene is TRBV20-1, the J gene TRBJ2-2; 12 bases agree with TRBD1. CDR3 length: 17 amino acids. V dropped 3 bases and J dropped 0; count of bases not matched to a gene: 5. Germline lookup yields CDR1 DFQATT and CDR2 SNEGSKA (reference sequence).

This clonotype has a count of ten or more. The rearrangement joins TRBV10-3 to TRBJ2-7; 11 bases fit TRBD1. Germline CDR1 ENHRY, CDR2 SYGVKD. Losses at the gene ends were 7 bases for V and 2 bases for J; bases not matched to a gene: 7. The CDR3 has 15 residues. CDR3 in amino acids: CAITDGQGATYEQYF. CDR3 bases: TGTGCCATCACCGACGGACAGGGGGCTACCTACGAGCAGTACTTC.